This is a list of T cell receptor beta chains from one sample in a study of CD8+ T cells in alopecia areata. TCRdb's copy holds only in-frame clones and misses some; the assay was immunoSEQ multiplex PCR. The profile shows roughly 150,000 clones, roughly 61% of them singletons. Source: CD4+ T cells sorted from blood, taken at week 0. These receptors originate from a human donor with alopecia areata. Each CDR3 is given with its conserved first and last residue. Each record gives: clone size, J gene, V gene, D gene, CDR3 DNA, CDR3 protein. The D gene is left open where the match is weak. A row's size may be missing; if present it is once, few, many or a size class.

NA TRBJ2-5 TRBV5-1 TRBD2 TGCGCCAGCAGCTTGTTCGGATCCCGGACTAGCGGGGGGTCAGAGACCCAGTACTTC CASSLFGSRTSGGSETQYF
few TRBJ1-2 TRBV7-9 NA TGTGCCAGCAGCTTAGACGGCAGGGTGGCTGGCTACACCTTC CASSLDGRVAGYTF
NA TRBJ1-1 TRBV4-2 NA TGTGCCAGCAGCGACGTACCAAACACTGAAGCTTTCTTT CASSDVPNTEAFF
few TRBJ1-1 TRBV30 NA TGTGCCTGGTCCCCAGGGGTTCCGAACACTGAAGCTTTCTTT CAWSPGVPNTEAFF
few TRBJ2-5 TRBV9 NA TGTGCCAGCAGCGTAGGAATAAACACGGAGACCCAGTACTTC CASSVGINTETQYF
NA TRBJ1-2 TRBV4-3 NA TGCGCCAGCAGCCAAGATTTAAATGGGGGCCAGGGTCTTGGTGGCTACACCTTC CASSQDLNGGQGLGGYTF
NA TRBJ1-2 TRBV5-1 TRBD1 TGCGCCAGCAGCTTGGCTGGGACAGGGGGCGGTGGCTACACCTTC CASSLAGTGGGGYTF
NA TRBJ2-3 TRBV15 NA TGTGCCACCAGCAGAGCCCTAGAAGATACGCAGTATTTT CATSRALEDTQYF
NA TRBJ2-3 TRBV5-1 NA TGCGCCAGCAGCCCCGGACAGATAGGGACAGATACGCAGTATTTT CASSPGQIGTDTQYF
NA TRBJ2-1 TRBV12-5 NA TGTGCTAGTGGTTTGATTCCAAACTCCTACAATGAGCAGTTCTTC CASGLIPNSYNEQFF
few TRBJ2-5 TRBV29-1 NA TGCAGCGTCGCCGTGAACTCCCAGTACTTC CSVAVNSQYF
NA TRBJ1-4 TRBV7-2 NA TGTGCCAGCAGCTTAGCTTTGGAACAGGGTGGTGAAAAACTGTTTTTT CASSLALEQGGEKLFF
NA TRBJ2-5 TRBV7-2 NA TGTGCCAGCAGCTCCCTATTTGGGGAAGAGACCCAGTACTTC CASSSLFGEETQYF
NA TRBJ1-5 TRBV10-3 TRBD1 TGTGCCATCAGTGAGACAGGACAGGGGCAAGGTCAGCCCCAGCATTTT CAISETGQGQGQPQHF
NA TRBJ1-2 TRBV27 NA TGTGCCAGCAGTTCCGTAGCGACCGGGGCCTACACCTTC CASSSVATGAYTF